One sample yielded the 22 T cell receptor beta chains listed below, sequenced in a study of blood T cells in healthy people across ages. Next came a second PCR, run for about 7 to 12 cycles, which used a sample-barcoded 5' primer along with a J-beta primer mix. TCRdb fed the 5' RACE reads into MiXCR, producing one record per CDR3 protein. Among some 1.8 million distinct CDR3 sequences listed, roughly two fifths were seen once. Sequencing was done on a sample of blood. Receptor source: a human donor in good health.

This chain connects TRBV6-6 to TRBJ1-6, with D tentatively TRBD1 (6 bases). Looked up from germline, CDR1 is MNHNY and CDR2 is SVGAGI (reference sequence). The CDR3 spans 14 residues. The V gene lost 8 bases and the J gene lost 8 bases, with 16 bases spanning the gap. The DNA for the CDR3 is TGTGCCAGCGGCGACAGGATTAGGGATTCACCCCTCCACTTT. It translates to CASGDRIRDSPLHF.

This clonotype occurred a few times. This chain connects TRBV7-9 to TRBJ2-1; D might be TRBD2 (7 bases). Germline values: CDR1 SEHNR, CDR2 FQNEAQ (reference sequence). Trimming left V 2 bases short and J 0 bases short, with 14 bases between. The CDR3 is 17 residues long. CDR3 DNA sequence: TGTGCCAGCAGCTTATGGGCGGGGGCATACTCCTACAATGAGCAGTTCTTC. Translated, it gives CASSLWAGAYSYNEQFF.

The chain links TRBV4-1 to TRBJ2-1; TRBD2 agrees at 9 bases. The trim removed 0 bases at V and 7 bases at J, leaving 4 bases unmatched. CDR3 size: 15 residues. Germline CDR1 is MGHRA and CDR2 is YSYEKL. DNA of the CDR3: TGCGCCAGCAGCCAAGAGGCGGGGGGGCGAAATGAGCAGTTCTTC. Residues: CASSQEAGGRNEQFF.

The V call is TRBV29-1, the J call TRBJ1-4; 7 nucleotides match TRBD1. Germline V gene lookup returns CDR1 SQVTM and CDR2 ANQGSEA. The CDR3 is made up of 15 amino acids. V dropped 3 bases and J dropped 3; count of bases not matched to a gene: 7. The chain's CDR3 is CSVENTGEANEKLFF. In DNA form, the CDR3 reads TGCAGCGTTGAGAATACAGGGGAGGCTAATGAAAAACTGTTTTTT.

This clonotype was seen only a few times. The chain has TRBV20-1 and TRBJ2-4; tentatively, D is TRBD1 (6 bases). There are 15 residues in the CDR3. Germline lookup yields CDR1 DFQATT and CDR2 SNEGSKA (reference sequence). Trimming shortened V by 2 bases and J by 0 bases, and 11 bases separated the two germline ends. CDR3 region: CSARLTGRAKNIQYF. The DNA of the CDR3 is TGCAGTGCTAGACTAACAGGGCGAGCCAAAAACATTCAGTACTTC.

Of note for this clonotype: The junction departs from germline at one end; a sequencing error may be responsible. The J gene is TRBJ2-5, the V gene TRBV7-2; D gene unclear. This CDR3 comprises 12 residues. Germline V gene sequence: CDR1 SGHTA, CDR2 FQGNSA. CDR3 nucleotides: TGTGCCGGCAGCTTTTTCGAAGAGACCCAGTACTTC. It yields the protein CAGSFFEETQYF.

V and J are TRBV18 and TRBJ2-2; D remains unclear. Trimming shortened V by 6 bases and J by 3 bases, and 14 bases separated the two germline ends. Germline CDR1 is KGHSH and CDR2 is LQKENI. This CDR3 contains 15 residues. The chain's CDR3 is CASSISQTDTGELFF. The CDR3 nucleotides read TGTGCCAGCTCGATATCGCAGACCGACACCGGGGAGCTGTTTTTT.

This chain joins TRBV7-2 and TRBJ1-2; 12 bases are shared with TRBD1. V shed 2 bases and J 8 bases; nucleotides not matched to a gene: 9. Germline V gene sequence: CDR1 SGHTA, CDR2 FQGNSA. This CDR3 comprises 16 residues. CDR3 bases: TGTGCCAGCAGCTTAAGTGGGGGACAGGGGGCAATCGGCTACACCTTC. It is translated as CASSLSGGQGAIGYTF.

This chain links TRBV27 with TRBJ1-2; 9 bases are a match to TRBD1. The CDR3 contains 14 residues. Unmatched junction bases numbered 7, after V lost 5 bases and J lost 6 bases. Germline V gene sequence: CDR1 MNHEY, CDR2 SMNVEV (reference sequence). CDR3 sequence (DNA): TGTGCCAGCAGTCTTGGACAGGGGTGCAATGGCTACACCTTC. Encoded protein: CASSLGQGCNGYTF.

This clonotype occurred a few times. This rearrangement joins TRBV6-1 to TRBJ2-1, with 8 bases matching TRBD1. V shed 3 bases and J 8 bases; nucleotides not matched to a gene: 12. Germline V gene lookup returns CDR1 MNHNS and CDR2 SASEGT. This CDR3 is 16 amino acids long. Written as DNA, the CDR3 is TGTGCCAGCAGTGATACTCTCGACAGGGGAAGGGATGAGCAGTTCTTC. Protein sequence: CASSDTLDRGRDEQFF.

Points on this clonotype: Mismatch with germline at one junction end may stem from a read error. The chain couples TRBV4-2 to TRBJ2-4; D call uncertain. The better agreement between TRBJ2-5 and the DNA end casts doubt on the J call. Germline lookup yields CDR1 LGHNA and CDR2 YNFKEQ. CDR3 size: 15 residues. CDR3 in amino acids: CASGQDSLPAETQYF. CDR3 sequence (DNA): TGTGCCAGCGGCCAAGATTCACTTCCCGCAGAGACCCAGTACTTC.

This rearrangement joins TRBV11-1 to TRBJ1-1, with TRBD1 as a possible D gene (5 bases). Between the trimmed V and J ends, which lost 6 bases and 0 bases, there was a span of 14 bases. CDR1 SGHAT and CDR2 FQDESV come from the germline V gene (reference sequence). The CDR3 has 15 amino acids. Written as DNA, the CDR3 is TGTGCCAGCAGTCCGACGGGACTCATGAACACTGAAGCTTTCTTT. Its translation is CASSPTGLMNTEAFF. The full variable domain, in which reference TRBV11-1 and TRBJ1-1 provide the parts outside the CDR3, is EAEVAQSPRYKITEKSQAVAFWCDPISGHATLYWYRQILGQGPELLVQFQDESVVDDSQLPKDRFSAERLKGVDSTLKIQPAELGDSAMYLCASSPTGLMNTEAFFGQGTRLTVV.

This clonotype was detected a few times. Written as DNA, the CDR3 is TGTGCCAGCAGCATCAGCTTCTATGGCTACACCTTC. This encodes CASSISFYGYTF. The chain couples TRBV5-4 to TRBJ1-2, with D unresolved. Trimming left V 4 bases short and J 4 bases short, with 8 bases between. The CDR3 extends over 12 amino acids. The germline CDR1 and CDR2 sequences are SGHNT and YYREEE (reference sequence).

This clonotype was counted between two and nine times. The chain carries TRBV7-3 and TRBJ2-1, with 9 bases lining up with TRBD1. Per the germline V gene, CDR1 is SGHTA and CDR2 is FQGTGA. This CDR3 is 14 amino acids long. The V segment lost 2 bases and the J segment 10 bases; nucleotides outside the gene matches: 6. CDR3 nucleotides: TGTGCCAGCAGCTTAGACAGGGGGTGGCAAGAGCAGTTCTTC. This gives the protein CASSLDRGWQEQFF.

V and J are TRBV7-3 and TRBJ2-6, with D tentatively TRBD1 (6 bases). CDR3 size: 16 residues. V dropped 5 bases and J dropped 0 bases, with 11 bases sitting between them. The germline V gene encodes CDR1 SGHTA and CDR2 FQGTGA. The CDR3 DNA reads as TGTGCCAGCAGCCGGATGGGGGCCTCTGGGGCCAACGTCCTGACTTTC. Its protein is CASSRMGASGANVLTF.

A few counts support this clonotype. The CDR3 region has the DNA TGTGCCAGCAGCGGGGGACAGTCTTATGGCTACACCTTC. Its translation: CASSGGQSYGYTF. V usage is TRBV9 and J usage is TRBJ1-2; 7 bases line up with TRBD1. The CDR3 contains 13 residues. Losses at the gene ends were 3 bases for V and 5 bases for J; bases not matched to a gene: 4. Per germline, CDR1 SGDLS and CDR2 YYNGEE.

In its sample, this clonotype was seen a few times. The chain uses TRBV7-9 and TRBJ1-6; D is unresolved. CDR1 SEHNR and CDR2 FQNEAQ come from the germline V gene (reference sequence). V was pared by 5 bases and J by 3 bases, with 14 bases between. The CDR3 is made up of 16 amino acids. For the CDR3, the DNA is TGTGCCAGCAGCCCCACGGACCCCGTCTATAATTCACCCCTCCACTTT. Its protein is CASSPTDPVYNSPLHF.

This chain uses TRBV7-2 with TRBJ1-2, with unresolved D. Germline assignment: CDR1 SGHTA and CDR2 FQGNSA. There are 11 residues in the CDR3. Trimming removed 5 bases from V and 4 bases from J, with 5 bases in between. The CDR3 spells CASSAFYGYTF. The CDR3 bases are TGTGCCAGCAGCGCCTTCTATGGCTACACCTTC.

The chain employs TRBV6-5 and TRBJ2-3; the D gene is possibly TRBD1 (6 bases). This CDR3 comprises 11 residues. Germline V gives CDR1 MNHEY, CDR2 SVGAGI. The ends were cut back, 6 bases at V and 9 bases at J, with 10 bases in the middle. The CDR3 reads CASRRGFTQYF. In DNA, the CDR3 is TGTGCCAGCAGGAGGGGGTTCACGCAGTATTTT.

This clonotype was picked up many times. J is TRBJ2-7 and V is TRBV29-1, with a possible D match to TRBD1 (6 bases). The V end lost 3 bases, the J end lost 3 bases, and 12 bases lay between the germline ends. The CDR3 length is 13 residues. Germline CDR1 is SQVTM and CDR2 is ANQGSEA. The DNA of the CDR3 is TGCAGCGTTGACACAGGGATCGGCTACGAGCAGTACTTC. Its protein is CSVDTGIGYEQYF.

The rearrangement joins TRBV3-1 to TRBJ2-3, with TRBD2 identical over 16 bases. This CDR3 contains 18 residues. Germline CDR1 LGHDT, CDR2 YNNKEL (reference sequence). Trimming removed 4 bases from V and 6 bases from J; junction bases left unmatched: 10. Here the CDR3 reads CASSPLRPGLAGGDTQYF. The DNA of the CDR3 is TGTGCCAGCAGCCCCTTGCGACCGGGACTAGCGGGGGGGGATACGCAGTATTTT.

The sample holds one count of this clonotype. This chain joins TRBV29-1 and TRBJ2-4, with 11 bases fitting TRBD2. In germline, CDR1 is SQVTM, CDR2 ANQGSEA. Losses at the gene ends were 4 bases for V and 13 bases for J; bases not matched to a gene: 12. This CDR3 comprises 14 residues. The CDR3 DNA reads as TGCAGCGTTGCACTAGCGGGGGCAGGAAATGAGCAGTACTTC. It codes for CSVALAGAGNEQYF.